The clone carrying this T cell receptor (beta chain) ranks as medium-sized in terms of frequency. Germline V lookup: CDR1 DFQATT, CDR2 SNEGSKA (reference sequence). The CDR3 spans 17 residues. The sample comes from a study of human CD8 memory T cell subsets. TCR beta was sequenced from UMI-tagged 5' RACE libraries. TCRdb re-called the 5' RACE reads and shows each CDR3 protein once, DNA omitted. The listing records over 8,000 distinct CDR3 sequences. This chain connects TRBV20-1 to TRBJ2-3; TCRdb's D call of TRBD2 is untestable without DNA. Sequences were obtained from CD8+ stem-like memory T cells (TSCM and TCM) sorted from PBMCs. This sample's subset: stem-like memory CD8 T cells (TSTEM), CCR7+ PD-1- TIGIT-. The clonotype originates from a human donor in good health. CDR3 region: CSARDGSGRYSTDTQYF.